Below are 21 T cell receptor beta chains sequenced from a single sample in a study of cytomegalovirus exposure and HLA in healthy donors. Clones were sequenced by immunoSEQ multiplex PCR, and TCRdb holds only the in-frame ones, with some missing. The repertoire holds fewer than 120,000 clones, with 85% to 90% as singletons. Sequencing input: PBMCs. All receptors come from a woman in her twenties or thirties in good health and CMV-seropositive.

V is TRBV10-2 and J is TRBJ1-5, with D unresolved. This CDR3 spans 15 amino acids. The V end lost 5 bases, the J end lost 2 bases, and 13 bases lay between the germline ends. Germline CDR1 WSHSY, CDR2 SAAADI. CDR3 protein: CASSSDRGGNQPQHF. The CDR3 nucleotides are TGCGCCAGCAGTTCGGATCGCGGGGGCAATCAGCCCCAGCATTTT.

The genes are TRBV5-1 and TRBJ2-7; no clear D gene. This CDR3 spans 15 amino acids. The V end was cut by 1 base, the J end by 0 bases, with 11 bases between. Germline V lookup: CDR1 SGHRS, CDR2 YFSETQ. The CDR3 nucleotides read TGCGCCAGCAGCTTGAGTACATCAAGCTCCTACGAGCAGTACTTC. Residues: CASSLSTSSSYEQYF.

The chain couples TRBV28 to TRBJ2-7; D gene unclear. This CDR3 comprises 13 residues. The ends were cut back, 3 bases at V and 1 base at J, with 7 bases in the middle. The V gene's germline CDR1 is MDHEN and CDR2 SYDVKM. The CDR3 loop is CASSFGNSYEQYF. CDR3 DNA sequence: TGTGCCAGCAGTTTTGGCAATTCCTACGAGCAGTACTTC.

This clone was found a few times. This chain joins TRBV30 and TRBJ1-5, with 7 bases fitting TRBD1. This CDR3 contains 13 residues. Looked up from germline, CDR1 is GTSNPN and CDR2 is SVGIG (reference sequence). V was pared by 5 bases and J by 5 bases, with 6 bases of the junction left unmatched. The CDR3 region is CAWSQGDYQPQHF. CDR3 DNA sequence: TGTGCCTGGTCCCAGGGGGATTATCAGCCCCAGCATTTT.

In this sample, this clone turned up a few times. DNA for the CDR3: TGCGCCAGCAGCCAATCCAGGGGTGTGGGCAACACTGAAGCTTTCTTT. It encodes CASSQSRGVGNTEAFF. The V and J genes are TRBV4-3 and TRBJ1-1; maybe TRBD1 (6 bases). V dropped 2 bases and J dropped 2 bases, with 15 bases sitting between them. The CDR3 totals 16 residues. Looked up from germline, CDR1 is LGHNA and CDR2 is YSLEER.

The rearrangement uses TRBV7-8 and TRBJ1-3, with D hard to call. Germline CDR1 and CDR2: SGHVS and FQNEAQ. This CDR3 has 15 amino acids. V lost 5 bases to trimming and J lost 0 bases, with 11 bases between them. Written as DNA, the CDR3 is TGTGCCAGCAGCCACCATGAGTCCTCTGGAAACACCATATATTTT. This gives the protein CASSHHESSGNTIYF.

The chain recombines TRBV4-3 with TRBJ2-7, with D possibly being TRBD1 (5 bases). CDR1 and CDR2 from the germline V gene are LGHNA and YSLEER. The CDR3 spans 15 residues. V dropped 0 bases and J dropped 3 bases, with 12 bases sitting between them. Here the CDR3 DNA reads TGCGCCAGCAGCCAAGATAGGGGTAGCAGCTACGAGCAGTACTTC. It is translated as CASSQDRGSSYEQYF.

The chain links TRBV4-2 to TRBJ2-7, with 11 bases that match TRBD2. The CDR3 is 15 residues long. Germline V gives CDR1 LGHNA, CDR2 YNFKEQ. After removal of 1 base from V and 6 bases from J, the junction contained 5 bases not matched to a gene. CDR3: CASSQVTSGSGEQYF. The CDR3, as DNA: TGTGCCAGCAGCCAAGTTACTAGCGGGAGCGGCGAGCAGTACTTC.

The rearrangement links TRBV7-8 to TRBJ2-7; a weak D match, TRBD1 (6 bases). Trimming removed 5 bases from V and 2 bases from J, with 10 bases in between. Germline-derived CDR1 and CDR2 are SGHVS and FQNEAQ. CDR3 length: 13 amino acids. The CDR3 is CASSHSGAYEQYF. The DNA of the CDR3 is TGTGCCAGCAGCCACTCAGGGGCCTACGAGCAGTACTTC.

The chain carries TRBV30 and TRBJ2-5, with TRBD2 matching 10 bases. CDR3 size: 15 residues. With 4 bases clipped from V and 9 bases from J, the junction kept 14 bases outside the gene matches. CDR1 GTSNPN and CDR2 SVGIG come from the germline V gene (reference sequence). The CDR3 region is CAWNTWGSAGGSQYF. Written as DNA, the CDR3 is TGTGCCTGGAACACTTGGGGCTCAGCGGGAGGGTCCCAGTACTTC.

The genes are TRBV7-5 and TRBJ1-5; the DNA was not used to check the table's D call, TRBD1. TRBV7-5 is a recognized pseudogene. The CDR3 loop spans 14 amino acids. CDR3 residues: CARSPGQGVQPQHF. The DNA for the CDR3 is TGTGCCAGAAGCCCTGGACAGGGGGTCCAGCCCCAGCATTTT.

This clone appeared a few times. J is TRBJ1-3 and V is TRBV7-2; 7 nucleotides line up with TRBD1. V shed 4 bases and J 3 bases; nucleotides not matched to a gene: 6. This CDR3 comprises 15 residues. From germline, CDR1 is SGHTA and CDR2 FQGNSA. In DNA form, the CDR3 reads TGTGCCAGCAGCTGGAGCCGGACAGGTGGAAACACCATATATTTT. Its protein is CASSWSRTGGNTIYF.

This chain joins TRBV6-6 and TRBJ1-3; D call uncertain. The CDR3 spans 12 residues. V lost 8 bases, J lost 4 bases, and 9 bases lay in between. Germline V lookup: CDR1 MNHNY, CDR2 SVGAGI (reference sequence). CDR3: CASRAGGNTIYF. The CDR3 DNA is TGTGCCAGCCGGGCGGGCGGAAACACCATATATTTT.

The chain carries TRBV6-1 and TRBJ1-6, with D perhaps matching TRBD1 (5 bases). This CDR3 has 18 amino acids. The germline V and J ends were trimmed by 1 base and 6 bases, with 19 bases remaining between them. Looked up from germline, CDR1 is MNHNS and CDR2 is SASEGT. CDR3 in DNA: TGTGCCAGCAGTGAAGGTCGATTTCTTGGGCAGGGTAATTCACCCCTCCACTTT. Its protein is CASSEGRFLGQGNSPLHF.

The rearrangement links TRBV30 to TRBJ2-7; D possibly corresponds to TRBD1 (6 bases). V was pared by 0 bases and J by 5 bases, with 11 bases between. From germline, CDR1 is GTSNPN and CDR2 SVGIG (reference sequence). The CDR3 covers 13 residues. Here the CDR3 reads CAWSVDRQNEQYF. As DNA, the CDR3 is TGTGCCTGGAGTGTTGACAGGCAAAACGAGCAGTACTTC.

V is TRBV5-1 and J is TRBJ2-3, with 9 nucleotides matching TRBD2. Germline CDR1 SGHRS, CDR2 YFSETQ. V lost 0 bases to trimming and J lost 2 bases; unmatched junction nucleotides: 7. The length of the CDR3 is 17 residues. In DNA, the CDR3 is TGCGCCAGCAGCTTGGGGCGGGGGGGCCCTGACACAGATACGCAGTATTTT. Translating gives CASSLGRGGPDTDTQYF.

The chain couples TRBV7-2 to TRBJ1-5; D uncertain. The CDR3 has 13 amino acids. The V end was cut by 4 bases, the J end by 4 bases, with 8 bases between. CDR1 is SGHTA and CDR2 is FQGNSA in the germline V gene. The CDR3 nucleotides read TGTGCCAGCAGCTCTCTTATTAATCAGCCCCAGCATTTT. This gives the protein CASSSLINQPQHF. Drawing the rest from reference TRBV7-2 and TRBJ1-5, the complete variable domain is GAGVSQSPSNKVTEKGKDVELRCDPISGHTALYWYRQSLGQGLEFLIYFQGNSAPDKSGLPSDRFSAERTGGSVSTLTIQRTQQEDSAVYLCASSSLINQPQHFGDGTRLSIL.

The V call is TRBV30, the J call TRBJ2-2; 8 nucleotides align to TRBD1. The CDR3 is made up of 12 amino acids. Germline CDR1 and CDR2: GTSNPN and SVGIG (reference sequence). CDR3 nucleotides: TGTGCTTCGGACAGGGCGGGCGGGGAGCTGTTTTTT. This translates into CASDRAGGELFF. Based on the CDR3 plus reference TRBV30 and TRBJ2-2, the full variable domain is SQTIHQWPATLVQPVGSPLSLECTVEGTSNPNLYWYRQAAGRGLQLLFYSVGIGQISSEVPQNLSASRPQDRQFILSSKKLLLSDSGFYLCASDRAGGELFFGEGSRLTVL.

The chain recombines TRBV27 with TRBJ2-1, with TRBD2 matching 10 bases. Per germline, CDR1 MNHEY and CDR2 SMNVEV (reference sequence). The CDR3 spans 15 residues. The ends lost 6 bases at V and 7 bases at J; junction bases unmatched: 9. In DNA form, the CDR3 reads TGTGCCAGCAGGGCAGCGGGAGGGCGGGGAAATGAGCAGTTCTTC. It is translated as CASRAAGGRGNEQFF.

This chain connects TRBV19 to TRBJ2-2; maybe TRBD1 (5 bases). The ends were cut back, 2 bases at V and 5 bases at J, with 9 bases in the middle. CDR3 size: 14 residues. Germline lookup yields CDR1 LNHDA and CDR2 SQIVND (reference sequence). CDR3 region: CASSITSGTGELFF. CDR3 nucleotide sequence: TGTGCCAGTAGTATAACGTCAGGGACCGGGGAGCTGTTTTTT.

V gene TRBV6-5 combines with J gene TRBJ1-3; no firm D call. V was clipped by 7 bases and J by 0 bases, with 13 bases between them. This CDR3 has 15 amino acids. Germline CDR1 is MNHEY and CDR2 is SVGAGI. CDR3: CASKSGFSSGNTIYF. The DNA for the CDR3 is TGTGCCAGCAAGAGCGGTTTTTCCTCTGGAAACACCATATATTTT.